Below are 3 T cell receptor beta chains sequenced from a single sample in a study of blood T cell repertoires in COVID-19. Profiling relied on immunoSEQ multiplex PCR, and the TCRdb table lists in-frame clones only, not all of them. This table has 150,000 or so clones, approximately 86% appearing once. The sequenced sample was peripheral blood. These receptors originate from a man aged 60 to 69 with COVID-19, enrolled during active disease.

This clone was observed once. The V call is TRBV24-1, the J call TRBJ2-1; 9 nucleotides agree with TRBD2. Trimming took 3 bases from V and 4 from J; bases not matched to a gene: 3. The CDR3 runs to 15 residues. Germline V gives CDR1 KGHDR, CDR2 SFDVKD. The CDR3: CATSDRTSDYNEQFF. The DNA of the CDR3 is TGTGCCACCAGTGATCGGACTAGCGATTACAATGAGCAGTTCTTC.

The chain carries TRBV30 and TRBJ1-2; TRBD1 agrees at 9 bases. V lost 7 bases and J lost 1; bases outside the gene matches: 13. The CDR3 spans 16 residues. Germline CDR1 is GTSNPN and CDR2 is SVGIG (reference sequence). CDR3 region: CASPGTGQADNYGYTF. In DNA form, the CDR3 reads TGTGCCTCACCAGGGACAGGGCAAGCCGATAACTATGGCTACACCTTC.

The gene calls are TRBV6-5 and TRBJ1-2, with 8 bases matching TRBD1. CDR3 length: 15 amino acids. CDR1 is MNHEY, CDR2 SVGAGI, per germline. V shed 7 bases and J 0 bases; nucleotides not matched to a gene: 7. CDR3 nucleotide sequence: TGTGCCAGCAAAATAAGGACAGGGACTAACTATGGCTACACCTTC. Translated, it gives CASKIRTGTNYGYTF.